This entry describes one T cell receptor beta chain. Germline V gene lookup returns CDR1 MGHRA and CDR2 YSYEKL. Between the trimmed V and J ends, which lost 0 bases and 4 bases, there was a span of 9 bases. The CDR3 consists of 14 residues. The table came from immunoSEQ multiplex PCR; TCRdb's copy has only in-frame clones and leaves some out. This table holds approximately 9,700 clones, over 85% found once. These data come from a study of blood T cell dynamics during melanoma immunotherapy. Documented time point: pre-treatment baseline. The sequence derives from a human donor with melanoma. The gene calls are TRBV4-1 and TRBJ1-2; possibly TRBD1 for D (5 bases). The sequences come from blood, collected from a patient treated with checkpoint blockade. The CDR3 is CASSQEGVRYGYTF. CDR3 DNA sequence: TGCGCCAGCAGCCAAGAGGGGGTGCGCTATGGCTACACCTTC.